Listed below are T cell receptor beta chains from one sample, sequenced in a study of blood T cell repertoires in COVID-19. Libraries were prepared by immunoSEQ multiplex PCR; TCRdb keeps only in-frame clonotypes and omits some of them. Among 400,000 to 550,000 clones listed, roughly 85% were seen once. Sequencing was carried out using PBMCs or T cells enriched from blood (not recorded which). Receptor source: a woman aged 18-35 years with acute COVID-19. Both conserved end residues are part of each CDR3. Each record gives: J gene, V gene, clone size, D gene, CDR3 protein, CDR3 DNA. D genes are given only for firm matches. The size entry is marked missing in some rows and otherwise reads once, few, many or a size class.

TRBJ2-7,TRBV4-3,NA,NA,CASSQDRSPYYEQYF,TGCGCCAGCAGCCAAGACAGGTCACCGTACTACGAGCAGTACTTC
TRBJ1-6,TRBV4-3,NA,TRBD1,CASSHGQGASYSPLHF,TGCGCCAGCAGCCACGGACAGGGGGCGTCCTATTCACCCCTCCACTTT
TRBJ2-5,TRBV6-1,NA,NA,CASSENQGQETQYF,TGTGCCAGCAGTGAAAACCAGGGTCAAGAGACCCAGTACTTC
TRBJ2-1,TRBV18,NA,NA,CASSPPGTASYNEQFF,TGTGCCAGCTCACCACCAGGTACAGCTTCCTACAATGAGCAGTTCTTC
TRBJ2-5,TRBV5-1,NA,TRBD1,CASSLWDRGVGETQYF,TGCGCCAGCAGCTTGTGGGACAGGGGTGTTGGGGAGACCCAGTACTTC
TRBJ2-1,TRBV25-1,NA,TRBD2,CASSDPTGTTQFF,TGTGCCAGCAGTGACCCCACCGGGACTACCCAGTTCTTC
TRBJ2-7,TRBV5-4,NA,NA,CARGEREIGQYF,TGTGCCAGAGGAGAACGGGAGATCGGGCAGTACTTC
TRBJ1-1,TRBV5-5,NA,TRBD1,CASSITGGGNTEAFF,TGTGCCAGCAGCATTACAGGGGGAGGAAACACTGAAGCTTTCTTT
TRBJ1-1,TRBV18,NA,TRBD1,CASSPRAIQGANTEAFF,TGTGCCAGCTCACCACGGGCGATACAGGGGGCCAACACTGAAGCTTTCTTT
TRBJ1-1,TRBV7-9,once,NA,CASFAGLNTEAFF,TGTGCCAGCTTTGCAGGCTTAAACACTGAAGCTTTCTTT
TRBJ1-6,TRBV4-3,NA,TRBD1,CASSQESSGTGRNSPLHF,TGCGCCAGCAGCCAAGAATCCTCCGGGACAGGGAGAAATTCACCCCTCCACTTT
TRBJ1-1,TRBV18,NA,NA,CASSPIREGNTEAFF,TGTGCCAGCTCACCCATCCGTGAGGGGAACACTGAAGCTTTCTTT
TRBJ2-7,TRBV7-9,NA,NA,CASSSSSSASSYEQYF,TGTGCCAGCAGCTCGTCCTCTAGCGCAAGCTCCTACGAGCAGTACTTC
TRBJ1-5,TRBV3-1/TRBV3-2,NA,NA,CASSQDAGGQPQHF,TGTGCCAGCAGCCAAGATGCCGGGGGTCAGCCCCAGCATTTT
TRBJ1-6,TRBV5-5,NA,NA,CASSLRTAYNSPLHF,TGTGCCAGCAGCTTGAGGACAGCTTATAATTCACCCCTCCACTTT
TRBJ2-1,TRBV9,NA,TRBD1,CASSSGGYQFF,TGTGCCAGCAGCTCAGGGGGTTACCAGTTCTTC
TRBJ1-2,TRBV27,NA,NA,CASSFAGDGYTF,TGTGCCAGCAGTTTTGCAGGGGACGGCTACACCTTC
TRBJ1-6,TRBV5-4,NA,NA,CASSFGQNNSPLHF,TGTGCCAGCAGCTTTGGACAGAATAATTCACCCCTCCACTTT
TRBJ2-7,TRBV4-1,NA,TRBD2,CASSKAPAGGISSYEQYF,TGCGCCAGCAGCAAAGCCCCAGCGGGAGGGATCAGCTCCTACGAGCAGTACTTC
TRBJ2-4,TRBV4-1,NA,NA,CASSQSSRLGDIQYF,TGCGCCAGCAGCCAAAGCTCCCGACTCGGGGACATTCAGTACTTC
TRBJ2-1,TRBV5-1,few,TRBD2,CASSSGLASYEQFF,TGCGCCAGCAGCTCGGGACTAGCGTCCTATGAGCAGTTCTTC
TRBJ2-7,TRBV28,NA,NA,CASSFRTYEQYF,TGTGCCAGCAGTTTCCGAACTTACGAGCAGTACTTC
TRBJ1-2,TRBV3-1/TRBV3-2,NA,NA,CASSLTGNYGYTF,TGTGCCAGCAGCCTTACAGGGAACTATGGCTACACCTTC
TRBJ2-3,TRBV5-5,NA,TRBD1,CASSKQGITDTQYF,TGTGCCAGCAGTAAACAGGGGATCACAGATACGCAGTATTTT
TRBJ2-1,TRBV4-3,once,TRBD2,CASSQGAGTSDYNEQFF,TGCGCCAGCAGCCAAGGGGCCGGGACTAGCGATTACAATGAGCAGTTCTTC
TRBJ2-2,TRBV5-1,NA,NA,CASAGSIGELFF,TGCGCCAGCGCGGGGTCCATCGGGGAGCTGTTTTTT
TRBJ2-1,TRBV3-1/TRBV3-2,NA,TRBD2,CASSRAGTSGNEQFF,TGTGCCAGCAGCCGTGCCGGGACTAGCGGCAATGAGCAGTTCTTC
TRBJ2-1,TRBV25-1,NA,NA,CASSRDSYNEQFF,TGTGCCAGCAGTCGGGACTCCTACAATGAGCAGTTCTTC
TRBJ2-3,TRBV6-5,NA,NA,CASMFPFTQYF,TGTGCCAGCATGTTCCCTTTTACGCAGTATTTT
TRBJ2-5,TRBV10-3,NA,TRBD2,CAISEPRGGPVSETQYF,TGTGCCATCAGTGAACCCCGGGGGGGGCCCGTTTCGGAGACCCAGTACTTC
TRBJ1-2,TRBV30,NA,NA,CAWSDRANYGYTF,TGTGCCTGGAGCGACAGAGCTAACTATGGCTACACCTTC
TRBJ2-3,TRBV9,NA,NA,CASSVAMGFGGRSTTQYF,TGTGCCAGCAGCGTAGCTATGGGGTTCGGGGGGCGAAGCACAACGCAGTATTTT
TRBJ2-2,TRBV7-6,NA,NA,CASSRTGRGRLTGELFF,TGTGCCAGCAGCCGTACAGGGCGGGGGAGGCTGACCGGGGAGCTGTTTTTT
TRBJ1-3,TRBV6-5,few,TRBD1,CASGQGGPGNTIYF,TGTGCCAGCGGACAGGGGGGTCCGGGAAACACCATATATTTT
TRBJ2-7,TRBV27,NA,TRBD2,CASSLGTSGYEQYF,TGTGCCAGCAGTTTAGGGACTAGCGGTTACGAGCAGTACTTC
TRBJ1-3,TRBV15,once,NA,CATSPNPGDGNTIYF,TGTGCCACCAGCCCCAACCCCGGGGATGGAAACACCATATATTTT